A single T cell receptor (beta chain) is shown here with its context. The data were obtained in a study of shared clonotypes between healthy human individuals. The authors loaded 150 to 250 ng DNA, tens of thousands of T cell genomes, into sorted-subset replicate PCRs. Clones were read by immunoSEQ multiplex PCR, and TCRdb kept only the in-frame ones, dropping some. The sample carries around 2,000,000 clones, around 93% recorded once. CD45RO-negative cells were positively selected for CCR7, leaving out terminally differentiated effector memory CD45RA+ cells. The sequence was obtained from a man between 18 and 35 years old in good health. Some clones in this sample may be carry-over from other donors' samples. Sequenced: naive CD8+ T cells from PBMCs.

DNA of the CDR3: TGTGCCAGCAGTTACGTCCCGGGGCTAGAGGGCGGGGAGCTGTTTTTT. Amino acid sequence: CASSYVPGLEGGELFF. The chain couples TRBV6-6 to TRBJ2-2; D might be TRBD1 or TRBD2, each matching 5 bases. Germline assignment: CDR1 MNHNY and CDR2 SVGAGI (reference sequence). Trimming left V 2 bases short and J 7 bases short, with 17 bases between. The CDR3 runs to 16 residues.